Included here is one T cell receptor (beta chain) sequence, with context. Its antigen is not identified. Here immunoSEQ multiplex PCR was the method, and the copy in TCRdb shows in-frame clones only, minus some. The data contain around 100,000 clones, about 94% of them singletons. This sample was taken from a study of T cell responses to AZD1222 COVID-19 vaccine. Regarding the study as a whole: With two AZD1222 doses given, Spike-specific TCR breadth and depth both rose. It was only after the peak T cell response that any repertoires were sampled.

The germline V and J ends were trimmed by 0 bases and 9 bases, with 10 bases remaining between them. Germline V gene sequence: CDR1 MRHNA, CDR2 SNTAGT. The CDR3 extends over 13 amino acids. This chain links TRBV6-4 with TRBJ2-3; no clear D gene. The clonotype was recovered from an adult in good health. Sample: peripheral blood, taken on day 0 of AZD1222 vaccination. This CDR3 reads CASSDSRYETQYF. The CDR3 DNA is TGTGCCAGCAGTGACTCCCGCTATGAGACGCAGTATTTT.